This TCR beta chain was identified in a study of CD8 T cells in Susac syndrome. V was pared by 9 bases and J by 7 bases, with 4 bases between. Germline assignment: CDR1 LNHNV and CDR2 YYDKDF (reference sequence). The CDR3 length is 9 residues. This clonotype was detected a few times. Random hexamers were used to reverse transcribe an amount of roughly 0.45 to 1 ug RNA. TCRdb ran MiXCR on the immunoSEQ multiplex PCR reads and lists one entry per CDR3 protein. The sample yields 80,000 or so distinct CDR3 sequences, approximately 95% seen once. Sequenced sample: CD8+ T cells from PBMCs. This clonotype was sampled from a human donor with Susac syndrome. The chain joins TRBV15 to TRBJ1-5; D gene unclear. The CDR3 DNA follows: TGTGCCACTGGCCAGCCCCAGCATTTT. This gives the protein CATGQPQHF.